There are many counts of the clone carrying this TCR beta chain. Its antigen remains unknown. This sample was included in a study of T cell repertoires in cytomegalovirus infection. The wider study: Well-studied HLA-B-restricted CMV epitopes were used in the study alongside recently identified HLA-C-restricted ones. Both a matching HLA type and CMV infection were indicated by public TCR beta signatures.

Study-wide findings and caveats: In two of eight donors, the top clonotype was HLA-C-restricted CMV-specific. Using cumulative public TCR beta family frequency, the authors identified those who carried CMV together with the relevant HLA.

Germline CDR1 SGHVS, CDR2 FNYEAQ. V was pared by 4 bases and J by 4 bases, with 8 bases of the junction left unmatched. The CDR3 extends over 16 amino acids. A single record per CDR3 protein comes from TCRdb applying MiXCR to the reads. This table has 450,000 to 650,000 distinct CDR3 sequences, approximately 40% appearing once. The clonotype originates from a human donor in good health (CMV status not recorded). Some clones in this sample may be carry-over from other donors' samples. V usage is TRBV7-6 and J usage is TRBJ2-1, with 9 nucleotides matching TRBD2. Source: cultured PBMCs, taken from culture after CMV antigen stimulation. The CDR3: CASSSTRLAVYNEQFF. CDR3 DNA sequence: TGTGCCAGCAGCTCTACCCGACTAGCGGTGTACAATGAGCAGTTCTTC.